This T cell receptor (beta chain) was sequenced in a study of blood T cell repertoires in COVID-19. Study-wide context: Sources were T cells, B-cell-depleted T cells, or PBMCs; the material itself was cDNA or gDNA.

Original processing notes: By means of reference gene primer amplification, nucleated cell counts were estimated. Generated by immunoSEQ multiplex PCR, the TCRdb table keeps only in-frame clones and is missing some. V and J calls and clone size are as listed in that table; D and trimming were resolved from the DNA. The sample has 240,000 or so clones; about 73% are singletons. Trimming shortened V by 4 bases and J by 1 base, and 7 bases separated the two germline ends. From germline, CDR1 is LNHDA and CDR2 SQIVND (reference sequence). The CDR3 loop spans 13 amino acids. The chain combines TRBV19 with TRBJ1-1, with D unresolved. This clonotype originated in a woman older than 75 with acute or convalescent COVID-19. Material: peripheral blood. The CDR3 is CASSTQWNTEAFF. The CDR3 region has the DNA TGTGCCAGTAGTACCCAGTGGAACACTGAAGCTTTCTTT.